One sample yielded the 21 T cell receptor beta chains listed below, sequenced in a study of cytomegalovirus exposure and HLA in healthy donors. TCRdb's copy holds only in-frame clones and misses some; the assay was immunoSEQ multiplex PCR. Among 200,000 to 250,000 clones listed, 88% were seen once. The sample consisted of PBMCs. The receptor set was obtained from a woman aged 18-30 years in good health and CMV-seronegative.

The genes are TRBV13 and TRBJ2-1; D might be TRBD2 (5 bases). V lost 5 bases, J lost 5 bases, and 13 bases lay in between. From germline, CDR1 is PRHDT and CDR2 FYEKMQ (reference sequence). The CDR3 length is 14 residues. This CDR3 reads CASSPGVLDNEQFF. The CDR3 DNA reads as TGTGCCAGCAGCCCCGGGGTATTGGACAATGAGCAGTTCTTC.

The rearrangement joins TRBV2 to TRBJ2-6; D may be TRBD1 (6 bases). The CDR3 spans 16 residues. V lost 8 bases to trimming and J lost 1 base, with 15 bases between them. Germline V gene lookup returns CDR1 SNHLY and CDR2 FYNNEI. The CDR3 loop reads CASGSGVRSGANVLTF. For the CDR3, the DNA is TGTGCCAGCGGTTCAGGGGTTAGGTCTGGGGCCAACGTCCTGACTTTC.

The chain joins TRBV29-1 to TRBJ1-2; D might be TRBD1 (6 bases). In germline, CDR1 is SQVTM, CDR2 ANQGSEA. Trimming removed 4 bases from V and 5 bases from J, with 14 bases in between. This CDR3 has 13 residues. The CDR3 coding sequence is TGCAGCGTTGTTCGAGGGACAAAGTATGGCTACACCTTC. The encoded protein is CSVVRGTKYGYTF.

DNA for the CDR3: TGTGCCAGCAGCCCTAGCGGGAGGTTCGAGACCCAGTACTTC. Its translation is CASSPSGRFETQYF. This chain uses TRBV7-2 with TRBJ2-5; 11 positions match TRBD2. V shed 5 bases and J 5 bases; nucleotides not matched to a gene: 4. Germline V gene lookup returns CDR1 SGHTA and CDR2 FQGNSA. This CDR3 region has 14 residues.

The chain uses TRBV4-1 and TRBJ2-2; the D is unclear. The length of the CDR3 is 17 residues. CDR1 MGHRA and CDR2 YSYEKL come from the germline V gene. V was shortened by 0 bases and J by 0 bases, with 11 bases between the two germline ends. CDR3 sequence (DNA): TGCGCCAGCAGCCAAGATCGGTCTAGAGCGAACACCGGGGAGCTGTTTTTT. Translated, it gives CASSQDRSRANTGELFF.

The rearrangement links TRBV9 to TRBJ2-1, with 8 bases fitting TRBD2. Germline V CDR1 and CDR2: SGDLS, YYNGEE. The CDR3 loop spans 17 amino acids. With V trimmed by 4 bases and J by 7 bases, 16 bases remained unmatched. Written as DNA, the CDR3 is TGTGCCAGCAGCCCCCCACCATCCAGCGGGGGCGGGAATGAGCAGTTCTTC. Amino acids: CASSPPPSSGGGNEQFF.

The chain combines TRBV18 with TRBJ2-1; 7 bases fit TRBD2. Germline CDR1 is KGHSH and CDR2 is LQKENI. This CDR3 has 17 amino acids. Trimming removed 4 bases from V and 0 bases from J; junction bases left unmatched: 9. The CDR3: CASSLSLAGSSYNEQFF. In nucleotides, the CDR3 is TGTGCCAGCTCACTTTCATTAGCGGGTAGCTCCTACAATGAGCAGTTCTTC. The variable domain in full, with the rest retrieved from reference TRBV18 and TRBJ2-1, is NAGVMQNPRHLVRRRGQEARLRCSPMKGHSHVYWYRQLPEEGLKFMVYLQKENIIDESGMPKERFSAEFPKEGPSILRIQQVVRGDSAAYFCASSLSLAGSSYNEQFFGPGTRLTVL.

This chain joins TRBV2 and TRBJ2-7, with 7 bases aligning to TRBD2. After removal of 4 bases from V and 4 bases from J, the junction contained 10 bases not matched to a gene. The germline CDR1 and CDR2 sequences are SNHLY and FYNNEI. The CDR3 is 15 amino acids. The chain's CDR3 is CASSGGGGMSYEQYF. Here the CDR3 DNA reads TGTGCCAGCAGTGGCGGGGGAGGTATGTCGTACGAGCAGTACTTC.

With regard to this clone: The same CDR3 arises from other DNA sequences in this sample as well. V and J are TRBV5-1 and TRBJ1-4; 9 nucleotides align to TRBD1. The germline gives CDR1 SGHRS, CDR2 YFSETQ. After removal of 3 bases from V and 7 bases from J, the junction contained 4 bases not matched to a gene. This CDR3 contains 14 residues. The CDR3 here is CASSSGQGREKLFF. The CDR3 region has the DNA TGCGCCAGCAGCTCTGGACAGGGGCGTGAAAAACTGTTTTTT. The variable domain in full, completed from reference TRBV5-1 and TRBJ1-4, reads KAGVTQTPRYLIKTRGQQVTLSCSPISGHRSVSWYQQTPGQGLQFLFEYFSETQRNKGNFPGRFSGRQFSNSRSEMNVSTLELGDSALYLCASSSGQGREKLFFGSGTQLSVL.

The chain recombines TRBV7-9 with TRBJ1-1; 7 nucleotides line up with TRBD1. With 5 bases clipped from V and 11 bases from J, the junction kept 11 bases outside the gene matches. CDR1 is SEHNR, CDR2 FQNEAQ, per germline (reference sequence). The CDR3 is made up of 13 amino acids. CDR3 protein: CASSLTGPTGAFF. CDR3 bases: TGTGCCAGCAGCCTGACAGGGCCCACCGGGGCTTTCTTT.

This clone has just a few counts. The rearrangement uses TRBV2 and TRBJ1-2, with TRBD1 identical over 9 bases. V trimming: 5 bases; J trimming: 4 bases; junction bases outside the gene matches: 2. The length of the CDR3 is 13 residues. Germline values: CDR1 SNHLY, CDR2 FYNNEI. CDR3 residues: CASSMTGGYGYTF. CDR3 DNA: TGTGCCAGCAGTATGACAGGGGGCTATGGCTACACCTTC.

V gene TRBV5-1 combines with J gene TRBJ2-7, with a weak D call TRBD1 (6 bases). V gave up 4 bases and J gave up 7 bases, with 24 bases separating them. Germline CDR1 and CDR2: SGHRS and YFSETQ. The CDR3 sequence is 16 residues long. CDR3 protein: CASSLYRVGGLDEQYF. The CDR3 DNA is TGCGCCAGCAGCCTATACAGGGTTGGGGGTTTAGATGAGCAGTACTTC. Drawing the rest from reference TRBV5-1 and TRBJ2-7, the complete variable domain is KAGVTQTPRYLIKTRGQQVTLSCSPISGHRSVSWYQQTPGQGLQFLFEYFSETQRNKGNFPGRFSGRQFSNSRSEMNVSTLELGDSALYLCASSLYRVGGLDEQYFGPGTRLTVT.

The chain links TRBV28 to TRBJ1-1; no reliable D call. CDR3 size: 14 residues. Per germline, CDR1 MDHEN and CDR2 SYDVKM. The V gene lost 5 bases and the J gene lost 1 base, with 11 bases spanning the gap. The CDR3 DNA sequence: TGTGCCAGCAGTCCCATTCGGGAGAACACTGAAGCTTTCTTT. Protein sequence: CASSPIRENTEAFF.

The V call is TRBV28, the J call TRBJ1-5; no clear D. CDR1 is MDHEN and CDR2 is SYDVKM in the germline V gene. V lost 0 bases and J lost 2, with 20 bases in between. The CDR3 is 19 residues long. The CDR3, as DNA: TGTGCCAGCAGTTTATGGTTTTCTGACGGCGGTCTTGGCAATCAGCCCCAGCATTTT. Its translation: CASSLWFSDGGLGNQPQHF. Full variable domain (missing parts from reference TRBV28 and TRBJ1-5): DVKVTQSSRYLVKRTGEKVFLECVQDMDHENMFWYRQDPGLGLRLIYFSYDVKMKEKGDIPEGYSVSREKKERFSLILESASTNQTSMYLCASSLWFSDGGLGNQPQHFGDGTRLSIL.

As for this clone: Additional DNA sequences in this sample encode the identical CDR3. This sequence joins TRBV9 and TRBJ2-2, with 7 positions matching TRBD1. This CDR3 is 14 amino acids long. J lost 5 bases, V lost 3 bases, and 4 bases had no gene match. From germline, CDR1 is SGDLS and CDR2 YYNGEE. This CDR3 is CASSARQGTGELFF. Here the CDR3 DNA reads TGTGCCAGCAGCGCAAGACAGGGAACCGGGGAGCTGTTTTTT.

V gene TRBV2 combines with J gene TRBJ2-1, with 10 bases matching TRBD2. The CDR3 extends over 17 amino acids. The V gene end was trimmed by 4 bases and the J gene end by 9 bases; junction bases not matched to a gene: 15. Germline values: CDR1 SNHLY, CDR2 FYNNEI. The CDR3 DNA is TGTGCCAGCAGTGTAGCTCTAGGGCTAGCGGGAGTCGGTGAGCAGTTCTTC. Protein: CASSVALGLAGVGEQFF.

J is TRBJ1-1 and V is TRBV30; D gene unclear. The germline gives CDR1 GTSNPN, CDR2 SVGIG (reference sequence). Deletions cut 0 bases from V and 4 bases from J, with 6 bases between. The CDR3 sequence is 12 residues long. CDR3 in DNA: TGTGCCTGGAGTGTACAAGTCACTGAAGCTTTCTTT. Translating gives CAWSVQVTEAFF.

V usage is TRBV4-1 and J usage is TRBJ2-5; perhaps TRBD2 as D (6 bases). The CDR3 is 15 residues long. Trimming cost V 1 base and J 2 bases, with 11 bases left between them. Germline V gives CDR1 MGHRA, CDR2 YSYEKL. The CDR3 spells CASSQVRGGQETQYF. CDR3 DNA: TGCGCCAGCAGCCAAGTACGAGGAGGGCAAGAGACCCAGTACTTC.

V gene TRBV5-4 combines with J gene TRBJ1-1, with D perhaps TRBD1 (5 bases). CDR3 length: 15 amino acids. Germline values: CDR1 SGHNT, CDR2 YYREEE (reference sequence). V gave up 0 bases and J gave up 3 bases, with 12 bases separating them. The CDR3 region is CASSLGKGLDTEAFF. The CDR3 coding sequence is TGTGCCAGCAGCTTGGGGAAGGGGCTGGACACTGAAGCTTTCTTT.

J is TRBJ1-4 and V is TRBV4-2; D uncertain. The V end lost 6 bases, the J end lost 10 bases, and 27 bases lay between the germline ends. The germline gives CDR1 LGHNA, CDR2 YNFKEQ. The CDR3 length is 17 residues. Written as DNA, the CDR3 is TGTGCCAGCAGGCGATTAGGGAGTGCGGGAGAAAAAGGAAAACTGTTTTTT. Translated: CASRRLGSAGEKGKLFF.

This chain connects TRBV7-2 to TRBJ2-6; possible D gene TRBD1, 5 bases. Germline assignment: CDR1 SGHTA and CDR2 FQGNSA. CDR3 length: 15 residues. V gave up 1 base and J gave up 5 bases, with 9 bases separating them. For the CDR3, the DNA is TGTGCCAGCAGCTTAGTAGGGGCACGGGCCAACGTCCTGACTTTC. This translates into CASSLVGARANVLTF.